The 25 T cell receptor beta chains in this list originate from one sample, sequenced in a study of blood T cells in healthy people across ages. Together with a sample-barcoded 5' primer, a J-beta primer mix was included in a second PCR lasting roughly 6 to 12 cycles. TCRdb itself ran the 5' RACE reads through MiXCR, one entry per CDR3 protein. The table has some 750,000 distinct CDR3 sequences, roughly 20% seen once. The sequencing input was blood. The receptors come from a man in his 70s in good health.

V and J are TRBV29-1 and TRBJ1-1; D uncertain. Trimming stripped 0 bases from V and 3 bases from J, with 11 bases between. Germline V gene sequence: CDR1 SQVTM, CDR2 ANQGSEA. CDR3 length: 14 amino acids. CDR3 bases: TGCAGCGTTGAAGAAGCGGGTATTGACACTGAAGCTTTCTTT. This codes for CSVEEAGIDTEAFF.

The chain couples TRBV7-9 to TRBJ1-6; perhaps TRBD1 as D (6 bases). CDR3 length: 14 residues. CDR1 is SEHNR and CDR2 is FQNEAQ in the germline V gene (reference sequence). V lost 5 bases and J 10 bases, leaving 15 bases between the germline ends. Written as DNA, the CDR3 is TGTGCCAGCAGCCCGGGCAGGGGAGGATCACCCCTCCACTTT. Protein product: CASSPGRGGSPLHF.

The chain carries TRBV7-2 and TRBJ2-1; TRBD1 aligns across 7 bases. This CDR3 region has 15 residues. The V and J ends lost 2 bases and 7 bases, in that order; junction bases with no gene match: 8. Germline V gene sequence: CDR1 SGHTA, CDR2 FQGNSA. In DNA, the CDR3 is TGTGCCAGCAGCTTATTAAGGGGGCAGGTAAATGAGCAGTTCTTC. Translating gives CASSLLRGQVNEQFF.

The chain carries TRBV2 and TRBJ1-4; D gene unclear. Trimming pared 8 bases from V and 3 bases from J, leaving 10 bases between. The CDR3 covers 13 residues. Germline loops: CDR1 SNHLY, CDR2 FYNNEI. CDR3 amino acids: CASLRSANEKLFF. The CDR3 DNA reads TGTGCCAGCCTTAGGTCAGCTAATGAAAAACTGTTTTTT.

This clonotype was counted ten times or more. The V call is TRBV25-1, the J call TRBJ1-2; D gene unclear. The V and J ends lost 6 bases and 4 bases respectively, with 21 bases between them. The CDR3 loop spans 16 amino acids. Germline lookup yields CDR1 MGHDK and CDR2 SYGVNS. CDR3 in DNA: TGTGCCAGCAGCACCATTGATGGCGGACTCTTCTATGGCTACACCTTC. It specifies CASSTIDGGLFYGYTF.

The sample holds a few counts of this clonotype. The chain links TRBV20-1 to TRBJ2-5; weak D call: TRBD2 (6 bases). CDR1 DFQATT and CDR2 SNEGSKA come from the germline V gene (reference sequence). CDR3 length equals 13 residues. Trimming took off 3 bases at V and 4 bases at J, with 12 bases between the two ends. CDR3 nucleotides: TGCAGTGCTAGCAAACTAGCTGGAGAGACCCAGTACTTC. Amino acid sequence: CSASKLAGETQYF.

The V gene is TRBV7-8, the J gene TRBJ1-4; TRBD1 is a possible D gene (6 bases). This CDR3 contains 14 residues. From germline, CDR1 is SGHVS and CDR2 FQNEAQ. V lost 5 bases to trimming and J lost 8 bases, with 15 bases between them. The CDR3 DNA reads TGTGCCAGCAGCCCACTAGGGGGGCCGGAAAAACTGTTTTTT. Encoded protein: CASSPLGGPEKLFF. The whole variable domain, filled in from reference TRBV7-8 and TRBJ1-4, reads GAGVSQSPRYKVAKRGQDVALRCDPISGHVSLFWYQQALGQGPEFLTYFQNEAQLDKSGLPSDRFFAERPEGSVSTLKIQRTQQEDSAVYLCASSPLGGPEKLFFGSGTQLSVL.

This clonotype has only a few counts. This chain links TRBV7-2 with TRBJ2-7; TRBD1 might be the D (6 bases). Looked up from germline, CDR1 is SGHTA and CDR2 is FQGNSA. V dropped 2 bases and J dropped 0 bases, with 23 bases sitting between them. The CDR3 loop spans 19 amino acids. The chain's CDR3 is CASSLQLWFGDMSSYEQYF. CDR3 nucleotides: TGTGCCAGCAGCTTACAACTTTGGTTCGGGGACATGAGCTCCTACGAGCAGTACTTC.

This clonotype turned up a few times. J is TRBJ1-4 and V is TRBV20-1; no reliable D call. CDR1 and CDR2 (germline): DFQATT, SNEGSKA (reference sequence). Trimming shortened V by 0 bases and J by 6 bases, and 17 bases separated the two germline ends. CDR3 size: 16 residues. The CDR3 DNA is TGCAGTGCTAGAGACCCTAGGCCGGAGCGCCATGAAAAACTGTTTTTT. Encoded protein: CSARDPRPERHEKLFF.

This clonotype was picked up a small number of times. The chain employs TRBV28 and TRBJ2-2; 9 positions match TRBD2. Unmatched junction bases numbered 4, after V lost 7 bases and J lost 7 bases. The CDR3 runs to 13 residues. Germline V gene lookup returns CDR1 MDHEN and CDR2 SYDVKM. The CDR3 is CASTSGVHGELFF. CDR3 bases: TGTGCCAGCACTAGCGGGGTTCACGGGGAGCTGTTTTTT.

The CDR3, as DNA: TGCAGTGCTCCTACCCGGGCGGGAGTAAGTGGCAATGAGCAGTTCTTC. It yields the protein CSAPTRAGVSGNEQFF. V usage is TRBV20-1 and J usage is TRBJ2-1; 7 nucleotides match TRBD2. The V gene end was trimmed by 5 bases and the J gene end by 6 bases; junction bases not matched to a gene: 16. This CDR3 region has 16 residues. Germline-derived CDR1 and CDR2 are DFQATT and SNEGSKA (reference sequence).

The CDR3 sequence is CASSFRTDGYTF. Written as DNA, the CDR3 is TGTGCCAGCAGTTTTCGGACCGATGGCTACACCTTC. The chain uses TRBV12-3 or TRBV12-4 and TRBJ1-2; D gene uncertain. V gave up 3 bases and J gave up 6 bases, with 8 bases separating them. The length of the CDR3 is 12 residues.

This chain uses TRBV4-3 with TRBJ1-6, with 10 nucleotides matching TRBD1. The CDR3 contains 17 residues. Germline CDR1 is LGHNA and CDR2 is YSLEER. V shed 2 bases and J 10 bases; nucleotides not matched to a gene: 11. CDR3 coding DNA: TGCGCCAGCAGCCAAAACCCGGGACAGGGGTTTCGATCACCCCTCCACTTT. Translation: CASSQNPGQGFRSPLHF.

This clonotype was observed a few times. The chain has TRBV12-3 or TRBV12-4 and TRBJ2-3; 12 bases fit TRBD2. Unmatched junction bases numbered 12, after V lost 4 bases and J lost 10 bases. The CDR3 is made up of 16 amino acids. CDR3 nucleotides: TGTGCCAGCAGTTCGGACACTAGCGGGGGGATACGGGCGCAGTATTTT. This sequence encodes CASSSDTSGGIRAQYF.

There are a few counts of this clonotype. V usage is TRBV7-9 and J usage is TRBJ2-3, with 11 bases aligning to TRBD2. The CDR3 is made up of 16 amino acids. The germline V gene encodes CDR1 SEHNR and CDR2 FQNEAQ (reference sequence). J was trimmed by 0 bases and V by 5 bases; bases with no gene match: 4. CDR3 in amino acids: CASSASGRPSTDTQYF. The CDR3 DNA sequence: TGTGCCAGCAGCGCTAGCGGGAGGCCTAGCACAGATACGCAGTATTTT.

This clonotype has just a few counts. The chain links TRBV28 to TRBJ2-5, with a weak D call TRBD2 (5 bases). Germline V gives CDR1 MDHEN, CDR2 SYDVKM. Between the trimmed V and J ends, which lost 5 bases and 1 base, there was a span of 14 bases. The CDR3 totals 15 residues. The CDR3 region has the DNA TGTGCCAGCAGTACTCTCGGGGTATTCCAAGAGACCCAGTACTTC. Translated, it gives CASSTLGVFQETQYF.

This clonotype was seen a few times. The chain joins TRBV5-1 to TRBJ2-5; 10 bases agree with TRBD1. The V gene's germline CDR1 is SGHRS and CDR2 YFSETQ. J lost 7 bases, V lost 4 bases, and 7 bases had no gene match. The CDR3 is made up of 14 amino acids. The CDR3, as DNA: TGCGCCAGCAGCCCGGGACAGGGGTCAGCGACCCAGTACTTC. Residues: CASSPGQGSATQYF.

The chain uses TRBV20-1 and TRBJ1-5, with 8 bases matching TRBD1. The J segment lost 4 bases and the V segment lost 4 bases, leaving 9 bases of the junction unmatched. Looked up from germline, CDR1 is DFQATT and CDR2 is SNEGSKA (reference sequence). CDR3 length: 15 amino acids. CDR3 DNA: TGCAGTGCTACCGACGTTCGACAGGGGAATCAGCCCCAGCATTTT. Encoded protein: CSATDVRQGNQPQHF.

This chain uses TRBV4-2 with TRBJ2-3; D ambiguous. The V gene lost 0 bases and the J gene lost 7 bases, with 8 bases spanning the gap. This CDR3 is built from 13 residues. Germline values: CDR1 LGHNA, CDR2 YNFKEQ. As DNA, the CDR3 is TGTGCCAGCAGCCAAGATCGAGAACATACGCAGTATTTT. Its translation is CASSQDREHTQYF.

This clonotype was counted only a few times. One end of the junction is discordant with germline, which a read error may explain. This chain connects TRBV19 to TRBJ2-1; D possibly corresponds to TRBD1 (5 bases). CDR1 and CDR2 from the germline V gene are LNHDA and SQIVND (reference sequence). The CDR3 covers 15 residues. CDR3 sequence (DNA): TGTGCCAGTAGTATATTAGGGGCATCCTACAATGAGCGGTTCTTC. This sequence encodes CASSILGASYNERFF.

This clonotype was seen a handful of times. The chain joins TRBV11-2 to TRBJ2-1; no clear D. This CDR3 spans 13 amino acids. Germline values: CDR1 SGHAT, CDR2 FQNNGV. Between the trimmed V and J ends, which lost 0 bases and 14 bases, there was a span of 14 bases. The CDR3: CASSLDGWSLKFF. The CDR3 region has the DNA TGTGCCAGCAGCTTAGATGGTTGGAGTTTGAAGTTCTTC.

Turning to this clonotype: Mismatch with germline at one junction end may stem from a read error. The V and J genes are TRBV18 and TRBJ2-5; 9 bases line up with TRBD2. CDR3 length: 12 residues. Germline CDR1 is KGHSH and CDR2 is LQKENI. This chain's CDR3 is CASSPLAGAMKF. CDR3 bases: TGTGCCAGCTCACCACTAGCGGGGGCTATGAAATTC. Combining the CDR3 with reference TRBV18 and TRBJ2-5 gives the whole variable domain NAGVMQNPRHLVRRRGQEARLRCSPMKGHSHVYWYRQLPEEGLKFMVYLQKENIIDESGMPKERFSAEFPKEGPSILRIQQVVRGDSAAYFCASSPLAGAMKFGPGTRLLVL.

In this sample, this clonotype turned up a few times. The chain is built from TRBV7-2 and TRBJ2-1, with 14 bases fitting TRBD2. The CDR3 loop spans 15 amino acids. Germline V lookup: CDR1 SGHTA, CDR2 FQGNSA. With 6 bases clipped from V and 9 bases from J, the junction kept 7 bases outside the gene matches. CDR3 loop: CASRLGLAGGREQFF. In DNA form, the CDR3 reads TGTGCCAGCAGACTCGGACTAGCGGGGGGACGTGAGCAGTTCTTC.

This chain uses TRBV19 with TRBJ1-5; D is possibly TRBD1 (5 bases). Germline V lookup: CDR1 LNHDA, CDR2 SQIVND (reference sequence). V was cut by 3 bases and J by 6 bases, with 15 bases left in between. The CDR3 runs to 15 residues. DNA of the CDR3: TGTGCCAGTAGTATGATGCAAGGGGCTGGTCAGCCCCAGCATTTT. Residues: CASSMMQGAGQPQHF. Drawing the rest from reference TRBV19 and TRBJ1-5, the complete variable domain is DGGITQSPKYLFRKEGQNVTLSCEQNLNHDAMYWYRQDPGQGLRLIYYSQIVNDFQKGDIAEGYSVSREKKESFPLTVTSAQKNPTAFYLCASSMMQGAGQPQHFGDGTRLSIL.

The chain has TRBV10-3 and TRBJ1-5; D is unclear. Trimming pared 9 bases from V and 0 bases from J, leaving 6 bases between. The germline gives CDR1 ENHRY, CDR2 SYGVKD. The CDR3 has 12 amino acids. CDR3 protein: CAMTDSNQPQHF. Written as DNA, the CDR3 is TGTGCCATGACGGATAGCAATCAGCCCCAGCATTTT.